This T cell receptor beta chain was retrieved from a study of blood T cell repertoires in COVID-19 (TCRdb year 2020). About the full investigation: Samples from collaborators originated in the United States, Italy and Spain and spanned both the acute and convalescent phases of COVID-19. Nearly every sample came with metadata listing a de-identified subject ID, COVID-19 status, age in years and sex. A freely available public database, intended as a resource for researchers studying the immune response to SARS-CoV-2, is where the repertoires were released. The prospective study material was composed of cDNA or gDNA derived from T cells, B-cell-depleted T cells, or PBMCs. Samples came from the ongoing ImmuneRACE study (first 160 participants) plus 1,254 subjects from 6 global collaborators. The dataset comprised deeply sampled blood TCRbeta repertoires from subjects exposed to, actively infected with, or recovered from COVID-19. HLA class I and class II types, where available, came from metadata supplied by the sample provider rather than from assay-based typing. What the authors observed across the whole study: The quantity of clinical and demographic metadata differed by source and by participant and was supplied without curation.

TCRbeta CDR3 regions were amplified from genomic DNA using the immunoSEQ Assay, a bias-controlled multiplex PCR. The published analysis was carried out like this. The number of nucleated cells in each sample was estimated by amplification of reference gene primers within the assay. To quantify the absolute abundance of each unique TCRbeta CDR3 rearrangement, sequence reads were collapsed and filtered. For each sample, productive Simpson clonality was calculated as the square root of Simpson's diversity index across productive rearrangements. Entries here come from immuneACCESS through TCRdb and include only in-frame sequences with V and J called. Some clones fail to appear in such tables; in the studies checked, an unresolved V gene covers under half of the shortfall, and the cause of the remainder is unknown. V and J calls plus clone size are reproduced from that table; the DNA served to infer D and trimming. The sample table holds around 230,000 clones, of which approximately 86% were seen once. The biggest ten clones account for 0.65% to 0.85% of the sample.

The collaborating institutions used their own protocols to collect whole blood in K2EDTA tubes. For TCRbeta analysis, collaborators shipped samples in one of three forms: frozen whole blood, isolated PBMCs, or DNA extracted from either of those sample types. CDR1 MDHEN and CDR2 SYDVKM are derived from the germline V gene. The CDR3 measures 15 amino acids from cysteine to phenylalanine. The kept DNA is CDR3 alone, 45 bases in frame from the first base. V is pared back by 6 bases and J by 10 bases, with 19 bases lying between the germline termini. Comments on this clone: Its antigen specificity is not known. Base-call qualities are not available, and no considerably larger clone is one nucleotide away.

The receptor was isolated from a man in his forties with acute or convalescent COVID-19. Recombination joined TRBV28 with TRBJ1-6; TRBD1 is a possible D gene, resting on 6 matching bases. The sequenced material came from peripheral blood. Here the CDR3 is given as CASSLDRWGGSPLHF. In nucleotide form, the sequence is TGTGCCAGCAGCTTAGACAGGTGGGGTGGGTCACCCCTCCACTTT. Where the CDR3 stops, the reference TRBV28 and TRBJ1-6 genes take over; the full variable domain is DVKVTQSSRYLVKRTGEKVFLECVQDMDHENMFWYRQDPGLGLRLIYFSYDVKMKEKGDIPEGYSVSREKKERFSLILESASTNQTSMYLCASSLDRWGGSPLHFGNGTRLTVT.